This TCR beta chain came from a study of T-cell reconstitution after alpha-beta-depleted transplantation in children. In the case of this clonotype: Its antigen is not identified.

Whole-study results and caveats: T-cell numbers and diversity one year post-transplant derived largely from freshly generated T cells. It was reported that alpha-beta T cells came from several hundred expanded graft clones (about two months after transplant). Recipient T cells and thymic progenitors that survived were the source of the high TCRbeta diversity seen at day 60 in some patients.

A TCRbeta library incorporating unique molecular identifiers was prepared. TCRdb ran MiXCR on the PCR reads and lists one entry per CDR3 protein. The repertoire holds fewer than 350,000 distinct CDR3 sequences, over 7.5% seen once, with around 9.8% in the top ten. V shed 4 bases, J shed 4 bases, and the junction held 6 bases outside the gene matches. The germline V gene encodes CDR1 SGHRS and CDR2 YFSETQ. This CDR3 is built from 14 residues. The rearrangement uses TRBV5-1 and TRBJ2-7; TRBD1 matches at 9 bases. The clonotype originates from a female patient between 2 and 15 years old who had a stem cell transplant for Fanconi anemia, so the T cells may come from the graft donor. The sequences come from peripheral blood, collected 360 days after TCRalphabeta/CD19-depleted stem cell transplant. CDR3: CASSKTGGGYEQYF. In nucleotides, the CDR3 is TGCGCCAGCAGCAAGACAGGGGGTGGTTACGAGCAGTACTTC.